This T cell receptor beta chain derives from a study of CD8 T cells in Susac syndrome. The T cells that were sequenced for TCR beta were CD8+ and CD4+ cells from blood. Per the germline V gene, CDR1 is LNHDA and CDR2 is SQIVND (reference sequence). V was clipped by 4 bases and J by 1 base, with 9 bases between them. This CDR3 is built from 14 residues. An input of roughly 0.45 to 1 ug of RNA was subjected to reverse transcription using random hexamers. Amplification of TCR beta CDR3 used immunoSEQ multiplex PCR across 54 Vbeta and 13 Jbeta. From the immunoSEQ multiplex PCR reads, TCRdb called clonotypes with MiXCR, one entry per CDR3 protein. Of roughly 130,000 distinct CDR3 sequences in the sample, around 94% were seen once.

The sample was CD4+ T cells from PBMCs. The sequence was collected from a human donor with multiple sclerosis. The gene calls are TRBV19 and TRBJ2-3; D might be TRBD1 or TRBD2, each matching 5 bases. In DNA, the CDR3 is TGTGCCAGTAGTACGGGACCCCGCACAGATACGCAGTATTTT. This encodes CASSTGPRTDTQYF.